These T cell receptor beta chains were read from a single sample in a study of blood T cell repertoires in COVID-19. Sequencing was performed with immunoSEQ multiplex PCR; in TCRdb, only in-frame clones are kept and a portion is missing. There are hundreds of thousands of clones in the sample; roughly 87% occur only once, and roughly 2% lies in the top ten. Specimen: PBMCs or T cells enriched from blood (not recorded which). The receptors stem from a woman aged 18-29 years with acute COVID-19. Both conserved end residues are part of each CDR3. The order of the fields is clone size, J gene, D gene, V gene, CDR3 DNA, CDR3 protein. A D gene is named only where the DNA matches it firmly. The size of a clone is reported for some rows only, either as once, few or many, or as a class for expanded clones.

. | TRBJ1-4 | . | TRBV7-9 | TGTGCCAGCAGCTTTGGCCTGAATGAAAAACTGTTTTTT | CASSFGLNEKLFF
. | TRBJ2-1 | TRBD2 | TRBV7-8 | TGTGCCAGCAGCGTTTTAGCGGGTAATGAGCAGTTCTTC | CASSVLAGNEQFF
. | TRBJ2-1 | TRBD1 | TRBV20-1 | TGCAGTGCTAGTTCCCCCAAGGACAGGGTCGATGAGCAGTTCTTC | CSASSPKDRVDEQFF
few | TRBJ2-1 | TRBD2 | TRBV18 | TGTGCCAGCTCACTGGGACTAGCGGGCAATGAGCAGTTCTTC | CASSLGLAGNEQFF
. | TRBJ2-7 | . | TRBV3-1/TRBV3-2 | TGTGCCAGCAGCCACCAAGAACAGGCCTACGAGCAGTACTTC | CASSHQEQAYEQYF
. | TRBJ2-5 | . | TRBV11-2 | TGTGCCAGCAGCTTAGGTCAGGGACAAGAGACCCAGTACTTC | CASSLGQGQETQYF
. | TRBJ1-2 | TRBD1 | TRBV5-1 | TGCGCCAGCAGCCGGGGGACCGGGACAGGGCCGGGCTACACCTTC | CASSRGTGTGPGYTF
. | TRBJ1-2 | . | TRBV10-3 | TGTGCCATGGGGGGGTTCGGCTATGGCTACACCTTC | CAMGGFGYGYTF
. | TRBJ2-1 | TRBD2 | TRBV14 | TGTGCCAGCAGTCACGGACTAGCGGACAATGAGCAGTTCTTC | CASSHGLADNEQFF
. | TRBJ2-5 | TRBD1 | TRBV11-2 | TGTGCCAGCAGCTCGGGTTTGGCAGGGGGCGAAGAGACCCAGTACTTC | CASSSGLAGGEETQYF
. | TRBJ2-1 | TRBD2 | TRBV5-1 | TGCGCCAGCAGCTTGACAGGGACTAGCGGGGTGAATGAGCAGTTCTTC | CASSLTGTSGVNEQFF
. | TRBJ2-3 | TRBD2 | TRBV30 | TGTGCCTGGATGGGAGCGGGAGCAGATACGCAGTATTTT | CAWMGAGADTQYF
once | TRBJ2-7 | TRBD1 | TRBV28 | TGTGCCAGCAGTTTAAAGGGGCCGGGACAGGGGGACGAGCAGTACTTC | CASSLKGPGQGDEQYF
. | TRBJ2-1 | . | TRBV5-1 | TGCGCCAGCAGCTTAAAGACTACCCTACAGAGCGAGCAGTTCTTC | CASSLKTTLQSEQFF
once | TRBJ2-7 | . | TRBV29-1 | TGCAGCGTTGAAGTCCAGGGGGCTAGCGGATCCTACGAGCAGTACTTC | CSVEVQGASGSYEQYF
. | TRBJ1-4 | . | TRBV19 | TGTGCCAGTACTTCTAAGAGGGGGGGCCGTAATGAAAAACTGTTTTTT | CASTSKRGGRNEKLFF
. | TRBJ1-3 | . | TRBV7-8 | TGTGCCAGCAGCTTTCGAGGGAACCCTGGAAACACCATATATTTT | CASSFRGNPGNTIYF
. | TRBJ1-1 | TRBD1 | TRBV6-4 | TGTGCCAGCAGTGCGGGACAGGGTTGGGAAACTGAAGCTTTCTTT | CASSAGQGWETEAFF
. | TRBJ2-1 | . | TRBV27 | TGTGCCAGCAGTTTATTTCGTGGGGGCGCGAGAAATGAGCAGTTCTTC | CASSLFRGGARNEQFF
once | TRBJ2-7 | . | TRBV6-5 | TGTGCCAGCAGTCAACCGACAGAGAGGAACTACGAGCAGTACTTC | CASSQPTERNYEQYF
. | TRBJ1-5 | TRBD1 | TRBV11-2 | TGTGCCAGCAGCCCCGGGACAGGCAATCAGCCCCAGCATTTT | CASSPGTGNQPQHF
. | TRBJ2-7 | TRBD1 | TRBV6-2/TRBV6-3 | TGTGCCAGCAGTTACGACAGGGAATCGAGTGGGCAGTACTTC | CASSYDRESSGQYF
. | TRBJ2-2 | TRBD2 | TRBV7-9 | TGTGCCAGCAGCTTTCGACTAGCGGGGACCCCCGGGGAGCTGTTTTTT | CASSFRLAGTPGELFF
. | TRBJ2-3 | . | TRBV4-3 | TGCGCCAGCAGCCAACTAGCGTACAGCACAGATACGCAGTATTTT | CASSQLAYSTDTQYF
. | TRBJ1-6 | . | TRBV21-1 | TGTGCCAGCAGCAACCTAGCGACAGGGTATTCACTGTCCTATAATTCACCCCTCCACTTT | CASSNLATGYSLSYNSPLHF
few | TRBJ1-2 | TRBD1 | TRBV27 | TGTGCCAGCAGTCCCCAACAGGGGGCGCGGGGCTACACCTTC | CASSPQQGARGYTF
. | TRBJ1-5 | TRBD1 | TRBV19 | TGTGCCAGTAGTCGGGACAGGGATAGCAATCAGCCCCAGCATTTT | CASSRDRDSNQPQHF
. | TRBJ2-3 | . | TRBV11-2 | TGTGCCAGCAGCCGACTAGGTTTGGGCACAGATACGCAGTATTTT | CASSRLGLGTDTQYF
. | TRBJ1-3 | TRBD1 | TRBV30 | TGTGCCTGGAGTGAGGACAGGTATTACTCTGGAAACACCATATATTTT | CAWSEDRYYSGNTIYF